Given below is one TCR beta chain in context. Antigen unknown. Sampled while nominally healthy, donors likely had unrecorded immune exposures. CDR3 length: 15 amino acids. The germline V gene encodes CDR1 SEHNR and CDR2 FQNEAQ (reference sequence). V was trimmed by 4 bases and J by 8 bases, leaving 20 bases between them. The record originates from a study of cytomegalovirus exposure and HLA in healthy donors. Study observations and caveats: It was approximately 150 TCR beta chains that were listed as cytomegalovirus-associated.

The PCR ran on 60 Vbeta and 13 Jbeta primers. As originally analysed: Roughly 11 million shared chains were among approximately 80 million unique TCR beta chains counted in a later analysis. Using immunoSEQ multiplex PCR, the repertoire was profiled, and TCRdb retains in-frame clones only, with some absent. That table supplies the V and J calls and clone size; D and trimming were determined from the DNA. The data show around 100,000 clones, around 74% seen once. Material: PBMCs. The chain uses TRBV7-9 and TRBJ1-2; a weak D match, TRBD1 (6 bases). The clonotype was recovered from a man under 40 in good health and CMV-seropositive. The CDR3 DNA reads as TGTGCCAGCAGCTCGGACAGATATTCTCTATGGGGCTACACCTTC. Residues: CASSSDRYSLWGYTF. Based on the CDR3 plus reference TRBV7-9 and TRBJ1-2, the full variable domain is DTGVSQNPRHKITKRGQNVTFRCDPISEHNRLYWYRQTLGQGPEFLTYFQNEAQLEKSRLLSDRFSAERPKGSFSTLEIQRTEQGDSAMYLCASSSDRYSLWGYTFGSGTRLTVV.